One and the same sample provided the 31 T cell receptor beta chains below, sequenced in a study of cytomegalovirus exposure and HLA in healthy donors. The PCR had 60 Vbeta and 13 Jbeta primers. Method: immunoSEQ multiplex PCR; TCRdb's copy keeps in-frame clones and lacks some. The data show about 110,000 clones, just over 70% seen once. Sequencing was carried out using PBMCs. The receptors derive from a boy aged 5-17 years in good health and CMV-seronegative.

The chain has TRBV5-4 and TRBJ1-2; D not certain. This CDR3 spans 14 amino acids. Germline lookup yields CDR1 SGHNT and CDR2 YYREEE (reference sequence). Trimming took 4 bases from V and 1 from J, leaving 11 bases between them. The CDR3: CASSEGGSNYGYTF. The CDR3 DNA follows: TGTGCCAGCAGCGAGGGCGGCAGTAACTATGGCTACACCTTC.

The chain employs TRBV2 and TRBJ1-3; D is ambiguous. CDR1 is SNHLY, CDR2 FYNNEI, per germline. This CDR3 has 13 amino acids. Between the trimmed V and J ends, which lost 6 bases and 7 bases, there was a span of 13 bases. CDR3: CASRWQEWNTIYF. The CDR3 region has the DNA TGTGCCAGCAGGTGGCAGGAATGGAACACCATATATTTT.

This chain joins TRBV25-1 and TRBJ1-1; no clear D. Per germline, CDR1 MGHDK and CDR2 SYGVNS. The CDR3 runs to 12 residues. V dropped 4 bases and J dropped 1 base, with 4 bases sitting between them. The chain's CDR3 is CASSGQNTEAFF. CDR3 DNA: TGTGCCAGCAGTGGACAGAACACTGAAGCTTTCTTT.

V usage is TRBV10-1 and J usage is TRBJ1-5; 9 nucleotides match TRBD1. Germline V lookup: CDR1 WNHNN, CDR2 SYGVQD (reference sequence). The ends lost 3 bases at V and 2 bases at J; junction bases unmatched: 23. The CDR3 has 22 amino acids. CDR3 nucleotides: TGCGCCAGCAGTGATAATAAGGAGAACCGGGACAGGGTATGGTTGGGCAATCAGCCCCAGCATTTT. Protein: CASSDNKENRDRVWLGNQPQHF.

This clone was seen a single time. The chain joins TRBV2 to TRBJ1-1; 7 bases agree with TRBD1. This CDR3 spans 13 amino acids. Losses at the gene ends were 7 bases for V and 2 bases for J; bases not matched to a gene: 4. Germline V gene sequence: CDR1 SNHLY, CDR2 FYNNEI. CDR3 sequence (DNA): TGTGCCAGCAATGACAGGGAAAACACTGAAGCTTTCTTT. Translating it yields CASNDRENTEAFF.

This clone was counted a few times. V gene TRBV7-9 combines with J gene TRBJ2-6; D is uncertain. There are 17 residues in the CDR3. Deletions cut 7 bases from V and 0 bases from J, with 16 bases between. Per the germline V gene, CDR1 is SEHNR and CDR2 is FQNEAQ (reference sequence). The CDR3 spells CASIEPGPSSGANVLTF. The CDR3 DNA sequence: TGTGCCAGCATCGAGCCCGGTCCGAGCTCTGGGGCCAACGTCCTGACTTTC.

This clone was picked up one time. The chain links TRBV5-1 to TRBJ2-2, with TRBD2 identical over 7 bases. CDR3 size: 16 residues. V dropped 1 base and J dropped 5; count of bases not matched to a gene: 8. CDR1 and CDR2 from the germline V gene are SGHRS and YFSETQ. Written as DNA, the CDR3 is TGCGCCAGCAGCTTGCTCGCGGGGGTTGGTACCGGGGAGCTGTTTTTT. Translation gives CASSLLAGVGTGELFF.

This sequence joins TRBV2 and TRBJ2-7; perhaps TRBD1 as D (5 bases). Trimming took off 3 bases at V and 3 bases at J, with 15 bases between the two ends. CDR3 length equals 15 residues. In germline, CDR1 is SNHLY, CDR2 FYNNEI. CDR3 coding DNA: TGTGCCAGCAGTGATGGGGCAGGTGGGCACTACGAGCAGTACTTC. Translated, it gives CASSDGAGGHYEQYF.

V and J are TRBV29-1 and TRBJ1-1; no clear D gene. This CDR3 is 12 amino acids long. The germline V gene has CDR1 SQVTM and CDR2 ANQGSEA. The V end lost 4 bases, the J end lost 1 base, and 7 bases lay between the germline ends. The CDR3: CSVVEGNTEAFF. The DNA of the CDR3 is TGCAGCGTTGTTGAGGGGAACACTGAAGCTTTCTTT. The variable domain in full, with the rest retrieved from reference TRBV29-1 and TRBJ1-1, is SAVISQKPSRDICQRGTSLTIQCQVDSQVTMMFWYRQQPGQSLTLIATANQGSEATYESGFVIDKFPISRPNLTFSTLTVSNMSPEDSSIYLCSVVEGNTEAFFGQGTRLTVV.

The genes are TRBV28 and TRBJ1-3, with a weak D call TRBD1 (6 bases). The CDR3 covers 14 residues. Between the trimmed V and J ends, which lost 8 bases and 4 bases, there was a span of 15 bases. Germline-derived CDR1 and CDR2 are MDHEN and SYDVKM. CDR3 sequence: CASSYQGRGNTIYF. The CDR3 coding sequence is TGTGCCAGCTCATACCAGGGGAGAGGAAACACCATATATTTT.

The rearrangement uses TRBV30 and TRBJ1-2, with D possibly being TRBD1 (6 bases). With 4 bases removed from V and 4 bases from J, the gap between germline ends came to 10 bases. CDR1 is GTSNPN, CDR2 SVGIG, per germline (reference sequence). This CDR3 spans 12 amino acids. CDR3 protein: CAWNGQRYGYTF. The DNA of the CDR3 is TGTGCCTGGAACGGACAGCGCTATGGCTACACCTTC.

The rearrangement joins TRBV14 to TRBJ2-2; 7 nucleotides match TRBD1. The V segment lost 0 bases and the J segment 0 bases; nucleotides outside the gene matches: 7. The CDR3 spans 18 residues. Per germline, CDR1 SGHDN and CDR2 FVKESK. CDR3 sequence: CASSQDYWTGPNTGELFF. As DNA, the CDR3 is TGTGCCAGCAGCCAAGATTATTGGACAGGCCCGAACACCGGGGAGCTGTTTTTT.

This clone was seen only once. The V call is TRBV28, the J call TRBJ2-5, with a possible D match to TRBD1 (6 bases). This CDR3 has 14 residues. V was pared by 8 bases and J by 5 bases, with 18 bases between. The V gene's germline CDR1 is MDHEN and CDR2 SYDVKM. CDR3 DNA sequence: TGTGCCAGCGGGTTTCAGGGGATGGGGGAGACCCAGTACTTC. Translating it yields CASGFQGMGETQYF.

This chain links TRBV19 with TRBJ1-1, with TRBD1 matching over 10 bases. Germline V gene data show CDR1 as LNHDA and CDR2 as SQIVND (reference sequence). Trimming cost V 7 bases and J 5 bases; bases outside gene matches: 4. CDR3 size: 13 residues. The CDR3 nucleotides read TGTGCCAGTACCAGGACAGGGGGAACTGAAGCTTTCTTT. Encoded protein: CASTRTGGTEAFF.

The chain joins TRBV11-3 to TRBJ2-7; the match to TRBD2 covers 8 bases. This CDR3 region has 18 residues. V was pared by 5 bases and J by 4 bases, with 19 bases of the junction left unmatched. Germline CDR1 and CDR2: SGHNT and YENEEA. CDR3 DNA: TGTGCCAGCAGCACTTCCTGGGGGGCCACCGGGGGGGGTTACGAGCAGTACTTC. Amino acids: CASSTSWGATGGGYEQYF.

The chain recombines TRBV30 with TRBJ1-5, with TRBD1 matching 7 bases. The length of the CDR3 is 13 residues. The germline V gene has CDR1 GTSNPN and CDR2 SVGIG (reference sequence). J lost 7 bases, V lost 3 bases, and 6 bases had no gene match. CDR3 residues: CAWSDRVGQPQHF. Here the CDR3 DNA reads TGTGCCTGGAGCGACAGGGTGGGGCAGCCCCAGCATTTT.

This chain uses TRBV27 with TRBJ2-7; the D gene is possibly TRBD1 (6 bases). The germline V and J ends were trimmed by 7 bases and 0 bases, with 10 bases remaining between them. The V gene's germline CDR1 is MNHEY and CDR2 SMNVEV (reference sequence). This CDR3 spans 13 amino acids. The CDR3, as DNA: TGTGCCAGCAAAGGGGGTCTCTCCTACGAGCAGTACTTC. Translated, it gives CASKGGLSYEQYF.

This chain links TRBV30 with TRBJ1-3, with TRBD1 as a possible D gene (6 bases). In germline, CDR1 is GTSNPN, CDR2 SVGIG (reference sequence). This CDR3 is 14 amino acids long. Trimming stripped 2 bases from V and 2 bases from J, with 10 bases between. The CDR3 here is CAWSRTGTGNTIYF. The CDR3, as DNA: TGTGCCTGGAGTCGCACAGGGACTGGAAACACCATATATTTT. The whole variable domain, remainder taken from reference TRBV30 and TRBJ1-3, is SQTIHQWPATLVQPVGSPLSLECTVEGTSNPNLYWYRQAAGRGLQLLFYSVGIGQISSEVPQNLSASRPQDRQFILSSKKLLLSDSGFYLCAWSRTGTGNTIYFGEGSWLTVV.

Only a few counts were recorded for this clone. The chain uses TRBV19 and TRBJ1-1, with no clear D. CDR1 is LNHDA, CDR2 SQIVND, per germline (reference sequence). The CDR3 runs to 13 residues. V lost 5 bases and J 1 base, leaving 8 bases between the germline ends. The CDR3 DNA follows: TGTGCCAGTAGTCCATCCCCGAACACTGAAGCTTTCTTT. This gives the protein CASSPSPNTEAFF.

V gene TRBV5-1 combines with J gene TRBJ1-5, with TRBD1 identical over 7 bases. V was clipped by 0 bases and J by 4 bases; unmatched bases: 13. CDR3 length: 18 amino acids. From germline, CDR1 is SGHRS and CDR2 YFSETQ. This CDR3 reads CASSLAGPDRVENQPQHF. The CDR3 nucleotides are TGCGCCAGCAGCTTGGCCGGTCCTGACAGGGTAGAGAATCAGCCCCAGCATTTT.

This chain joins TRBV4-1 and TRBJ2-2; D is perhaps TRBD1 (6 bases). V dropped 0 bases and J dropped 4 bases, with 12 bases sitting between them. Looked up from germline, CDR1 is MGHRA and CDR2 is YSYEKL. The CDR3 has 16 residues. CDR3 residues: CASSQDFGQPTGELFF. The CDR3 bases are TGCGCCAGCAGCCAAGATTTTGGACAGCCCACCGGGGAGCTGTTTTTT.

This clone was seen a single time. The V gene is TRBV28, the J gene TRBJ2-7; 8 bases align to TRBD1. J was trimmed by 2 bases and V by 5 bases; bases with no gene match: 8. There are 15 residues in the CDR3. Looked up from germline, CDR1 is MDHEN and CDR2 is SYDVKM. The CDR3 spells CASSPLGTGPYEQYF. CDR3 DNA sequence: TGTGCCAGCAGTCCACTGGGGACAGGCCCCTACGAGCAGTACTTC.

V gene TRBV2 combines with J gene TRBJ1-1, with a weak D call TRBD1 (5 bases). The CDR3 covers 14 residues. Germline CDR1 SNHLY, CDR2 FYNNEI. V lost 4 bases and J 3 bases, leaving 12 bases between the germline ends. The CDR3 loop is CASSGRTGHTEAFF. CDR3 in DNA: TGTGCCAGCAGTGGCCGCACAGGTCACACTGAAGCTTTCTTT.

DNA of the CDR3: TGTGCCAGCAGCCCCACTAGCGGGAGAGCCAATGAGCAGTTCTTC. It is translated as CASSPTSGRANEQFF. This sequence joins TRBV11-2 and TRBJ2-1, with 11 positions matching TRBD2. Germline-derived CDR1 and CDR2 are SGHAT and FQNNGV. The CDR3 consists of 15 residues. Germline trimming cut 5 bases from V and 6 bases from J; bases unmatched to any gene: 6.

This clone was recorded a few times. CDR3 sequence reads: CASSDGTGTDTQYF. The CDR3 DNA sequence: TGTGCCAGCAGTGACGGGACAGGGACAGATACGCAGTATTTT. The chain uses TRBV6-4 and TRBJ2-3; 9 bases match TRBD1. The CDR3 totals 14 residues. The V gene's germline CDR1 is MRHNA and CDR2 SNTAGT. V lost 2 bases to trimming and J lost 3 bases; unmatched junction nucleotides: 0.

This clone was detected a few times. The gene calls are TRBV20-1 and TRBJ1-6, with D unresolved. CDR1 and CDR2 from the germline V gene are DFQATT and SNEGSKA (reference sequence). V was cut by 4 bases and J by 7 bases, with 5 bases left in between. This CDR3 is built from 11 residues. The CDR3 bases are TGCAGTGCTACGAGCAATTCACCCCTCCACTTT. Amino acid sequence: CSATSNSPLHF.

The rearrangement links TRBV27 to TRBJ2-7, with 8 positions matching TRBD1. This CDR3 has 14 residues. With 4 bases clipped from V and 5 bases from J, the junction kept 7 bases outside the gene matches. Germline V gene lookup returns CDR1 MNHEY and CDR2 SMNVEV (reference sequence). The CDR3 loop is CASSYRTGRDEQYF. As DNA, the CDR3 is TGTGCCAGCAGTTACCGGACAGGGAGAGACGAGCAGTACTTC.

This chain links TRBV5-6 with TRBJ1-1; TRBD1 matches at 9 bases. CDR1 is SGHDT, CDR2 YYEEEE, per germline. V dropped 2 bases and J dropped 0; count of bases not matched to a gene: 8. The CDR3 loop spans 17 amino acids. The CDR3 coding sequence is TGTGCCAGCAGCTTTCCGGGACAGGGATTGATGAACACTGAAGCTTTCTTT. Translating it yields CASSFPGQGLMNTEAFF.

The chain is built from TRBV9 and TRBJ2-5, with D tentatively TRBD1 (5 bases). CDR3 length equals 13 residues. V lost 5 bases, J lost 0 bases, and 8 bases lay in between. Germline V lookup: CDR1 SGDLS, CDR2 YYNGEE. In nucleotides, the CDR3 is TGTGCCAGCAGTCAGGGATACCAAGAGACCCAGTACTTC. Translated: CASSQGYQETQYF.

The CDR3 nucleotides read TGTGCCAGCAGCCTCCGACAGGGCAGCTCCTATAATTCACCCCTCCACTTT. Protein: CASSLRQGSSYNSPLHF. The chain combines TRBV11-2 with TRBJ1-6, with 7 positions matching TRBD1. The CDR3 consists of 17 residues. Trimming took 5 bases from V and 0 from J; bases not matched to a gene: 7. CDR1 SGHAT and CDR2 FQNNGV come from the germline V gene.

This clone turned up a few times. CDR3 in DNA: TGTGCCAGCTCACTTCGAGACAGGGCCGATACGCAGTATTTT. Its protein product is CASSLRDRADTQYF. V usage is TRBV18 and J usage is TRBJ2-3, with 7 bases matching TRBD1. The CDR3 loop spans 14 amino acids. J gave up 6 bases and V 4 bases, and 7 bases lay outside the gene matches. Germline-derived CDR1 and CDR2 are KGHSH and LQKENI.